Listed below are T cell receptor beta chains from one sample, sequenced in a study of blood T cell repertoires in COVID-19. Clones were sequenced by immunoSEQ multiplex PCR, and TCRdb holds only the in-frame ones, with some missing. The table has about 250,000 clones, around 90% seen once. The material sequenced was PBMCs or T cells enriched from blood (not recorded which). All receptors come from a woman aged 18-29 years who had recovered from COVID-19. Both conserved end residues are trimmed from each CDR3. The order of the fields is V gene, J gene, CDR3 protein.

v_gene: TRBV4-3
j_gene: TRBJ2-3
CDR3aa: ASSSEGLGSADTQY

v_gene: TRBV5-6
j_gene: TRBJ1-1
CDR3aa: ASSTTTGPSAF

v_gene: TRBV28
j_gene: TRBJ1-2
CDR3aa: ASSLTGAWGYT

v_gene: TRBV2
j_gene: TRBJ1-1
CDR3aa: ASSGTGVGTEAF

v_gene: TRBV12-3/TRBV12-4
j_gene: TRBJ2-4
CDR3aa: ASSYRENIQY

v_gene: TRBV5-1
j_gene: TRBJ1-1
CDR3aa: ASSWEGVQGVNTEAF

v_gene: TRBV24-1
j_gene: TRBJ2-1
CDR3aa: ATSNPSGRAFSEQF

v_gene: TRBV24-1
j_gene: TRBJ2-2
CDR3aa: ATSDSNYGELF

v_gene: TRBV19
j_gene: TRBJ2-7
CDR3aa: ASSPGQGVSHEQY

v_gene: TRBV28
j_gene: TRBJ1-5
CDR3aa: ASSVETVISNQPQH

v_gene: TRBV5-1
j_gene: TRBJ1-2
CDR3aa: ASSPLQGAVSYGYT

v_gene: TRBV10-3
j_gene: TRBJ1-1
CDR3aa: AISQGHTEAF

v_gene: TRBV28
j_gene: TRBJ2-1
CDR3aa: ASSSGWTGIF

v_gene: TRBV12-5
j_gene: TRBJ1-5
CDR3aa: ASGRTGVSSNQPQH

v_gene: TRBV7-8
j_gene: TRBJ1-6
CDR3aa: ASSLIEWGPTYNSPLH

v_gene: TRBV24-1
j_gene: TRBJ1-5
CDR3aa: ATSDSTGAWAQH

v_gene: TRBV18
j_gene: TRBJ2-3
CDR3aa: ASSPRQGPQPDTQY

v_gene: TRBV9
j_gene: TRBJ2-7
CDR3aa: ASSVDQGYEQY

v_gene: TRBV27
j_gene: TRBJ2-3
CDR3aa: ASSLSTGDTQY

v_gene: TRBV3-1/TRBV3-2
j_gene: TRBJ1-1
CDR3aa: ASSQVQGSEAF

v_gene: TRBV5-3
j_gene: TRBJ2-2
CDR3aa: ARSSPRREAAGELF

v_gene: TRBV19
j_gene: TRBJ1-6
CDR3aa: ASSMGAINSPLH

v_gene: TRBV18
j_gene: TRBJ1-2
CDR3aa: ASSPPQDRGLYGYT

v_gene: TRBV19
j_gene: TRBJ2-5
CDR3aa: ASARVVQETQY

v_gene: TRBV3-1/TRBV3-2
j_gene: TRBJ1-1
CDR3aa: ASRDRGTEAF

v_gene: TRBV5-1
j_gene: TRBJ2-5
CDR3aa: ASSSTSGDITQY

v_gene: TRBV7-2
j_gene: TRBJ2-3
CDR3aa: ASSLDTSTDTQY

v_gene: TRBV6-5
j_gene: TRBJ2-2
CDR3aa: ASTRAGGTGELF

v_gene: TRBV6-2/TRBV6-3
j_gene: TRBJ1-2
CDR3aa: ASSPYPAGRGYT

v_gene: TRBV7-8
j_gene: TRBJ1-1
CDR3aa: ASSLALRTGRPF

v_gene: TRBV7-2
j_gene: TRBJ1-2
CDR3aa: ASSSGAYGYT

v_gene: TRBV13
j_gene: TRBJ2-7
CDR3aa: ASSLGAEPGYEQY

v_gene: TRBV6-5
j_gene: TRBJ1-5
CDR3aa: ANQGGVNQPQH